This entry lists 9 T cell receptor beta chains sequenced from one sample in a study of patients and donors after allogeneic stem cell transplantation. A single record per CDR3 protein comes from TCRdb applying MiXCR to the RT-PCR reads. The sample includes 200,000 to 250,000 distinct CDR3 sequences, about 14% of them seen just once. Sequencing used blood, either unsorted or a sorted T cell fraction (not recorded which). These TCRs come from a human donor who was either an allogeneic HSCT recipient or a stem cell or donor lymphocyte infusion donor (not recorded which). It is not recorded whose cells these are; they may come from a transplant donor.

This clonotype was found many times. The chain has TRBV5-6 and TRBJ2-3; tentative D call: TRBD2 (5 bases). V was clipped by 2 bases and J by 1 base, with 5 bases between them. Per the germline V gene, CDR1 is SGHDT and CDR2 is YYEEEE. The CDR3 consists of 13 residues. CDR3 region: CASSLAGTDTQYF. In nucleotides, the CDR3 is TGTGCCAGCAGCTTAGCGGGCACAGATACGCAGTATTTT.

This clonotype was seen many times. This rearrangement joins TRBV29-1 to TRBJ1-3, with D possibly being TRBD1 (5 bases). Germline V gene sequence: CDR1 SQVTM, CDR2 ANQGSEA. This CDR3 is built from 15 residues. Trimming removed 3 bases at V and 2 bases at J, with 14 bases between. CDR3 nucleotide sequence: TGCAGCGTTGACGCGCAGGGCTGGGCTGGAAACACCATATATTTT. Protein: CSVDAQGWAGNTIYF.

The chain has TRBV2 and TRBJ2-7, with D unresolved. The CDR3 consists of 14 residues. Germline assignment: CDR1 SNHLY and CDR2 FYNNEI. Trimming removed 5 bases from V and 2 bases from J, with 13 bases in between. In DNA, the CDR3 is TGTGCCAGCAGTAGCTTTTTCGGTCCCTACGAGCAGTACTTC. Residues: CASSSFFGPYEQYF.

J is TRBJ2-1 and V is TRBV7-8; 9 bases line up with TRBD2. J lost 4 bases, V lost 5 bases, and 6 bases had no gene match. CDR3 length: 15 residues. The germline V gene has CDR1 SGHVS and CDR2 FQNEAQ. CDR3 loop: CASSPAGGYYNEQFF. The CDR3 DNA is TGTGCCAGCAGCCCGGCGGGGGGGTATTACAATGAGCAGTTCTTC.

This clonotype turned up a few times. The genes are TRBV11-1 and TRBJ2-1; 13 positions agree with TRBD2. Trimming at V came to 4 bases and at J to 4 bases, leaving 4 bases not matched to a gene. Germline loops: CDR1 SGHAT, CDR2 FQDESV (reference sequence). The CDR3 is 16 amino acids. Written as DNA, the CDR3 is TGTGCCAGCAGCTGGACTAGCGGGAGCCTGTACAATGAGCAGTTCTTC. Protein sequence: CASSWTSGSLYNEQFF.

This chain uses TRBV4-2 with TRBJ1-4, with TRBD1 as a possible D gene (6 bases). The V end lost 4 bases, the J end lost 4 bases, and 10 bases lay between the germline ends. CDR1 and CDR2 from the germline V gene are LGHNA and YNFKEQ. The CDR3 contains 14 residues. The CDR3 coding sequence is TGTGCCAGCAGCCGACAGGCTCTTAATGAAAAACTGTTTTTT. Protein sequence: CASSRQALNEKLFF.

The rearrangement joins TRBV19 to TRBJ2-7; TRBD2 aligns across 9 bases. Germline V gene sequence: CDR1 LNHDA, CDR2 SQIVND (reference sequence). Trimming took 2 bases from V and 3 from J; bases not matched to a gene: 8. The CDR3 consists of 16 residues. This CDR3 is CASSINVGTSIYEQYF. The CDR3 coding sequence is TGTGCCAGTAGTATAAATGTCGGGACTAGCATCTACGAGCAGTACTTC.

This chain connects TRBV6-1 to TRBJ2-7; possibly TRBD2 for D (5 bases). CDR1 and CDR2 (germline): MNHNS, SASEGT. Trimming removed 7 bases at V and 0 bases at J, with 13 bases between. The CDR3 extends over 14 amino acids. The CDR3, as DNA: TGTGCCAGCACCGCCAGACTAAGCTCCTACGAGCAGTACTTC. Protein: CASTARLSSYEQYF.

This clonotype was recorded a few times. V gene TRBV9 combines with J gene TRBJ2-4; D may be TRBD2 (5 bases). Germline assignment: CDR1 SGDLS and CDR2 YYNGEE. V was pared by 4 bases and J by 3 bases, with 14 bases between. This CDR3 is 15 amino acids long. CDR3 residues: CASSPQLVGKNIQYF. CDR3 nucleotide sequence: TGTGCCAGCAGCCCGCAACTAGTTGGCAAAAACATTCAGTACTTC.